This T cell receptor (beta chain) originates from a study of blood T cell repertoires in COVID-19. As for the study in general: Donors in the United States, Italy and Spain gave samples during acute or convalescent COVID-19.

Seattle cases were enrolled at active infection and followed longitudinally. Germline V gives CDR1 ENHRY, CDR2 SYGVKD. The CDR3 is made up of 14 amino acids. J lost 8 bases, V lost 7 bases, and 13 bases had no gene match. Here immunoSEQ multiplex PCR was the method, and the copy in TCRdb shows in-frame clones only, minus some. The table lists 410,000 or so clones, 89% of them singletons. The receptor comes from a woman aged 40 to 50 with COVID-19, enrolled during active disease. The sequencing input was peripheral blood. J is TRBJ1-2 and V is TRBV10-3, with 7 nucleotides matching TRBD1. CDR3 in DNA: TGTGCCATCACAATCGACAGGGCCTTCGGGGGCTACACCTTC. It specifies CAITIDRAFGGYTF.